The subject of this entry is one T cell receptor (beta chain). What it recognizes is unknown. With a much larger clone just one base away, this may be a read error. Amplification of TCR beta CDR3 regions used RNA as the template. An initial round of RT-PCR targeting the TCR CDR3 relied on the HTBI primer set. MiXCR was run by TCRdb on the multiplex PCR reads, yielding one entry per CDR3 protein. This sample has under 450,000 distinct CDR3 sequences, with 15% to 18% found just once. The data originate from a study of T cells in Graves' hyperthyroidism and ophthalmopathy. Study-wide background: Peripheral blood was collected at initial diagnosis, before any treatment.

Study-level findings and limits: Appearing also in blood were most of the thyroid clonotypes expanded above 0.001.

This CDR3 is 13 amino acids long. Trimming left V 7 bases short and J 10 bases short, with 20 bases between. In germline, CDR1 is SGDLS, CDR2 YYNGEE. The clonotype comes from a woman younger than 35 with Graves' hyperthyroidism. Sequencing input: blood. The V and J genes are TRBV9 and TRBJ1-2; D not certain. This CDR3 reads CASGTEVQPHYTF. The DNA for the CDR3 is TGTGCCAGCGGCACAGAGGTACAGCCCCACTACACCTTC.